The next 24 T cell receptor beta chains were all read from a single sample in a study of T cell responses to AZD1222 COVID-19 vaccine. Measured with immunoSEQ multiplex PCR; TCRdb has only the in-frame clones, and not every one. The profile covers 150,000 to 190,000 clones, with more than 85% appearing a single time and 5.5% to 7% taken by the ten largest. The sample consisted of peripheral blood, taken after recovery from COVID-19. These receptors came from an adult who had recovered from COVID-19.

This sequence joins TRBV20-1 and TRBJ1-2, with no clear D. Germline V lookup: CDR1 DFQATT, CDR2 SNEGSKA (reference sequence). The CDR3 runs to 10 residues. Deletions cut 8 bases from V and 4 bases from J, with 8 bases between. CDR3 DNA: TGCAGTAGCGGGATCTATGGCTACACCTTC. Its protein product is CSSGIYGYTF.

This chain connects TRBV5-5 to TRBJ2-2, with D perhaps matching TRBD2 (5 bases). V was trimmed by 4 bases and J by 2 bases, leaving 15 bases between them. Germline V gene data show CDR1 as SGHKS and CDR2 as YYEKEE (reference sequence). The CDR3 is made up of 16 amino acids. CDR3 sequence: CASSPRVTLNTGELFF. CDR3 sequence (DNA): TGTGCCAGCAGCCCGAGGGTTACCCTAAACACCGGGGAGCTGTTTTTT.

The rearrangement links TRBV29-1 to TRBJ1-1; 10 nucleotides match TRBD1. V lost 7 bases and J lost 7; bases outside the gene matches: 9. The CDR3 length is 13 residues. Germline V gene data show CDR1 as SQVTM and CDR2 as ANQGSEA. The DNA for the CDR3 is TGCAGCGCCGGGACAGGGGCGAAAGGTGAAGCTTTCTTT. This encodes CSAGTGAKGEAFF. Full variable domain (rest looked up from reference TRBV29-1 and TRBJ1-1): SAVISQKPSRDICQRGTSLTIQCQVDSQVTMMFWYRQQPGQSLTLIATANQGSEATYESGFVIDKFPISRPNLTFSTLTVSNMSPEDSSIYLCSAGTGAKGEAFFGQGTRLTVV.

V and J are TRBV24-1 and TRBJ1-2; no definite D call. The germline gives CDR1 KGHDR, CDR2 SFDVKD. This CDR3 contains 13 residues. V was shortened by 4 bases and J by 4 bases, with 9 bases between the two germline ends. This CDR3 is CATSEAGSYGYTF. The DNA for the CDR3 is TGTGCCACCAGTGAGGCGGGGAGCTATGGCTACACCTTC.

The genes are TRBV6-5 and TRBJ2-5; D is uncertain. Trimming removed 6 bases at V and 7 bases at J, with 9 bases between. Germline CDR1 reads MNHEY; CDR2 reads SVGAGI. This CDR3 has 11 residues. The CDR3: CASRAPATQYF. The CDR3 nucleotides are TGTGCCAGCAGGGCTCCTGCGACCCAGTACTTC.

The V call is TRBV2, the J call TRBJ2-5; 7 bases line up with TRBD2. Germline assignment: CDR1 SNHLY and CDR2 FYNNEI. This CDR3 has 13 amino acids. V shed 8 bases, J shed 4 bases, and the junction held 7 bases outside the gene matches. CDR3 residues: CASGAGVGETQYF. As DNA, the CDR3 is TGTGCCAGCGGGGCGGGAGTAGGAGAGACCCAGTACTTC.

J is TRBJ2-5 and V is TRBV2; D ambiguous. Trimming removed 4 bases from V and 1 base from J, with 7 bases in between. Germline V gene data show CDR1 as SNHLY and CDR2 as FYNNEI. The CDR3 runs to 13 residues. Here the CDR3 reads CASSADGQETQYF. CDR3 coding DNA: TGTGCCAGCAGTGCGGACGGCCAAGAGACCCAGTACTTC.

CDR3 DNA: TGTGCCAGCACCAAGGAGGGGTTTGGCTACACCTTC. Its translation: CASTKEGFGYTF. The J gene is TRBJ1-2, the V gene TRBV6-5; D is possibly TRBD1 (5 bases). The CDR3 sequence is 12 residues long. Between the trimmed V and J ends, which lost 7 bases and 7 bases, there was a span of 13 bases. Germline lookup yields CDR1 MNHEY and CDR2 SVGAGI.

This rearrangement joins TRBV5-1 to TRBJ2-7; the match to TRBD1 covers 10 bases. V lost 2 bases, J lost 6 bases, and 11 bases stayed unmatched. From germline, CDR1 is SGHRS and CDR2 YFSETQ. The CDR3 length is 16 residues. In DNA form, the CDR3 reads TGCGCCAGCAGCTTCCAGTTCGGGACAGGGGCCTCCGAGCAGTACTTC. This gives the protein CASSFQFGTGASEQYF. Using reference TRBV5-1 and TRBJ2-7 for the parts outside the CDR3, the full variable domain is KAGVTQTPRYLIKTRGQQVTLSCSPISGHRSVSWYQQTPGQGLQFLFEYFSETQRNKGNFPGRFSGRQFSNSRSEMNVSTLELGDSALYLCASSFQFGTGASEQYFGPGTRLTVT.

The genes are TRBV4-1 and TRBJ2-3; D possibly corresponds to TRBD1 (5 bases). CDR1 is MGHRA and CDR2 is YSYEKL in the germline V gene. This CDR3 is built from 17 residues. V lost 4 bases to trimming and J lost 6 bases, with 23 bases between them. The CDR3, as DNA: TGCGCCAGCAGCCCAACCTGGTGGCAGGGTTCAAGGGATACGCAGTATTTT. It is translated as CASSPTWWQGSRDTQYF.

This clone was picked up one time. The rearrangement links TRBV6-2 or TRBV6-3 to TRBJ1-5, with 8 bases that match TRBD1. The CDR3 runs to 18 residues. The germline V gene has CDR1 MNHEY and CDR2 SVGEGT. Trimming removed 5 bases from V and 0 bases from J; junction bases left unmatched: 12. CDR3 nucleotides: TGTGCCAGCAGTCCGATTCGGACAGGGCCGTATAGCAATCAGCCCCAGCATTTT. It encodes CASSPIRTGPYSNQPQHF.

The chain combines TRBV3-1 (or the pseudogene TRBV3-2) with TRBJ2-7, with D tentatively TRBD2 (6 bases). V lost 4 bases, J lost 6 bases, and 16 bases lay in between. The CDR3 is 14 amino acids. Germline V CDR1 and CDR2: LGHDT, YNNKEL (reference sequence). This CDR3 is CASSLVGGSSEQYF. The DNA of the CDR3 is TGTGCCAGCAGCCTAGTTGGGGGGTCTAGCGAGCAGTACTTC.

This clone has more than one count but fewer than ten. The chain joins TRBV18 to TRBJ1-6, with D uncertain. V lost 7 bases and J 6 bases, leaving 10 bases between the germline ends. Per germline, CDR1 KGHSH and CDR2 LQKENI. CDR3 length: 13 amino acids. The CDR3 DNA follows: TGTGCCAGCTACGAGGACGGTAATTCACCCCTCCACTTT. It codes for CASYEDGNSPLHF.

This chain connects TRBV2 to TRBJ1-2; no firm D call. There are 14 residues in the CDR3. Germline V gene data show CDR1 as SNHLY and CDR2 as FYNNEI. Trimming pared 7 bases from V and 4 bases from J, leaving 16 bases between. This CDR3 reads CASNGEGLIYGYTF. CDR3 nucleotides: TGTGCCAGCAATGGGGAGGGTTTAATCTATGGCTACACCTTC. Looking up the rest from reference TRBV2 and TRBJ1-2 gives the full variable domain: EPEVTQTPSHQVTQMGQEVILRCVPISNHLYFYWYRQILGQKVEFLVSFYNNEISEKSEIFDDQFSVERPDGSNFTLKIRSTKLEDSAMYFCASNGEGLIYGYTFGSGTRLTVV.

The chain recombines TRBV10-3 with TRBJ2-7; no clear D gene. In germline, CDR1 is ENHRY, CDR2 SYGVKD. Deletions cut 4 bases from V and 3 bases from J, with 10 bases between. The CDR3 has 13 amino acids. The CDR3 DNA is TGTGCCATCAGTGTCAGTGAGAGCTACGAGCAGTACTTC. It yields the protein CAISVSESYEQYF.

This clone appeared a single time. The V gene is TRBV28, the J gene TRBJ2-3; 7 bases line up with TRBD1. The trim removed 5 bases at V and 6 bases at J, leaving 8 bases unmatched. The CDR3 totals 14 residues. The germline CDR1 and CDR2 sequences are MDHEN and SYDVKM. The CDR3: CASSLQGFGDTQYF. The CDR3 coding sequence is TGTGCCAGCAGTCTACAGGGGTTCGGGGATACGCAGTATTTT.

This clone has more than one count but fewer than ten. The CDR3 DNA reads as TGCGCCAGCAGCGTAGACAGGGCCGGAGATACGCAGTATTTT. It specifies CASSVDRAGDTQYF. This chain connects TRBV5-1 to TRBJ2-3, with 7 bases that match TRBD1. Germline values: CDR1 SGHRS, CDR2 YFSETQ. CDR3 size: 14 residues. Trimming took 4 bases from V and 5 from J; bases not matched to a gene: 7.

This clone was counted a single time. V is TRBV5-6 and J is TRBJ2-7; D gene uncertain. Germline V gives CDR1 SGHDT, CDR2 YYEEEE. The CDR3 is 13 amino acids. The V and J ends lost 6 bases and 3 bases respectively, with 13 bases between them. This chain's CDR3 is CASNLGYSYEQYF. CDR3 sequence (DNA): TGTGCCAGCAATCTGGGGTACAGCTACGAGCAGTACTTC. The full variable domain, with the rest looked up from reference TRBV5-6 and TRBJ2-7, is DAGVTQSPTHLIKTRGQQVTLRCSPKSGHDTVSWYQQALGQGPQFIFQYYEEEERQRGNFPDRFSGHQFPNYSSELNVNALLLGDSALYLCASNLGYSYEQYFGPGTRLTVT.

The chain employs TRBV10-1 and TRBJ2-3; D unclear. Germline V CDR1 and CDR2: WNHNN, SYGVQD (reference sequence). This CDR3 has 14 residues. Trimming left V 0 bases short and J 6 bases short, with 10 bases between. CDR3 bases: TGCGCCAGCAGTGAGTCAGCAAGTTCTGATACGCAGTATTTT. This gives the protein CASSESASSDTQYF.

The rearrangement uses TRBV7-8 and TRBJ1-2; D remains unclear. Germline V gives CDR1 SGHVS, CDR2 FQNEAQ. With 5 bases removed from V and 4 bases from J, the gap between germline ends came to 14 bases. The CDR3 is 14 residues long. CDR3 sequence: CASSPPAEFYGYTF. CDR3 in DNA: TGTGCCAGCAGCCCGCCTGCGGAATTCTATGGCTACACCTTC.

The V and J genes are TRBV27 and TRBJ2-2; D gene ambiguous. This CDR3 has 17 residues. Trimming stripped 0 bases from V and 1 base from J, with 12 bases between. Per the germline V gene, CDR1 is MNHEY and CDR2 is SMNVEV (reference sequence). In DNA, the CDR3 is TGTGCCAGCAGTTTATCCCTCTTTAGTCTGAACACCGGGGAGCTGTTTTTT. It encodes CASSLSLFSLNTGELFF.

CDR3 in amino acids: CASSLPGLDEAFF. The DNA for the CDR3 is TGCGCCAGCAGCTTGCCAGGGCTGGATGAAGCTTTCTTT. The chain has TRBV5-1 and TRBJ1-1; possibly TRBD1 for D (5 bases). Trimming removed 1 base at V and 7 bases at J, with 11 bases between. The V gene's germline CDR1 is SGHRS and CDR2 YFSETQ. The CDR3 loop spans 13 amino acids.

The genes are TRBV5-1 and TRBJ2-7; 12 bases align to TRBD1. Trimming removed 4 bases from V and 3 bases from J; junction bases left unmatched: 2. Germline lookup yields CDR1 SGHRS and CDR2 YFSETQ. This CDR3 has 14 amino acids. CDR3: CASSGTGGGYEQYF. In DNA form, the CDR3 reads TGCGCCAGCAGCGGGACAGGGGGCGGCTACGAGCAGTACTTC.

The chain employs TRBV12-3 or TRBV12-4 and TRBJ2-1; D remains ambiguous. Trimming took 2 bases from V and 8 from J, leaving 10 bases between them. The CDR3 sequence is 13 residues long. The CDR3 protein is CASSLRARDEQFF. CDR3 sequence (DNA): TGTGCCAGCAGTTTACGAGCAAGGGATGAGCAGTTCTTC.